These T cell receptor beta chains were read from a single sample in a study of cytomegalovirus exposure and HLA in healthy donors. Clones were sequenced by immunoSEQ multiplex PCR, and TCRdb holds only the in-frame ones, with some missing. Among some 120,000 clones listed, 75% to 90% were seen once. The source material was PBMCs. These receptors were taken from a woman between 18 and 30 years old in good health and CMV-seronegative. Both conserved end residues are part of each CDR3. The D gene is left open where the match is weak. Not every row has a clone size; where given, it reads once, few, many or a size class.

>TRBJ1-2|TRBV5-1|-|TRBD1
CASSLEQGSTYGYTF
TGCGCCAGCAGCTTGGAACAGGGGTCAACCTATGGCTACACCTTC
>TRBJ1-5|TRBV18|-|-
CASSPPGGPQHF
TGTGCCAGCTCACCCCCCGGAGGGCCCCAGCATTTT
>TRBJ2-1|TRBV6-5|-|-
CASRSQVQSADEQFF
TGTGCCAGCAGATCACAAGTACAATCTGCTGATGAGCAGTTCTTC
>TRBJ2-5|TRBV13|-|-
CASSSTTRRETQYF
TGTGCCAGCAGCTCCACCACTAGAAGAGAGACCCAGTACTTC
>TRBJ2-7|TRBV27|-|-
CASSLVGGHEQYF
TGTGCCAGCAGTTTAGTGGGCGGGCACGAGCAGTACTTC
>TRBJ2-7|TRBV11-2|-|-
CASRQRGHEQYF
TGTGCCAGCAGACAAAGAGGCCACGAGCAGTACTTC
>TRBJ2-7|TRBV16|-|-
CASSQHPGDEQYF
TGTGCCAGCAGCCAACATCCGGGGGACGAGCAGTACTTC
>TRBJ2-7|TRBV28|-|TRBD1
CASSGPGQGSYEQYF
TGTGCCAGCAGTGGACCGGGACAGGGAAGCTACGAGCAGTACTTC
>TRBJ1-2|TRBV2|-|-
CASSPPGTNYGYTF
TGTGCCAGCAGTCCCCCAGGGACTAACTATGGCTACACCTTC
>TRBJ1-1|TRBV27|-|-
CASSFLDGMNTEAFF
TGTGCCAGCAGTTTTCTTGACGGGATGAACACTGAAGCTTTCTTT
>TRBJ1-5|TRBV7-8|-|-
CASSKRRGNQPQHF
TGTGCCAGCAGCAAAAGACGGGGCAATCAGCCCCAGCATTTT
>TRBJ2-7|TRBV5-6|-|TRBD2
CASSSGTSAYEQYF
TGTGCCAGCAGCTCCGGGACTAGCGCCTACGAGCAGTACTTC
>TRBJ2-3|TRBV13|-|TRBD2
CASVPVGLAGGDTQYF
TGTGCCAGCGTCCCCGTCGGGCTAGCGGGAGGCGATACGCAGTATTTT
>TRBJ2-7|TRBV7-2|-|-
CASSSQEGYEQYF
TGTGCCAGCAGCTCGCAGGAGGGCTACGAGCAGTACTTC
>TRBJ2-1|TRBV27|-|TRBD2
CASSLPLAHEQFF
TGTGCCAGCAGTTTACCACTAGCGCATGAGCAGTTCTTC
>TRBJ2-3|TRBV5-1|-|TRBD2
CASTPGLGTDTQYF
TGCGCCAGCACCCCGGGACTAGGCACAGATACGCAGTATTTT
>TRBJ2-2|TRBV6-5|-|-
CASSPLVGGELFF
TGTGCCAGCAGCCCCTTGGTCGGCGGGGAGCTGTTTTTT
>TRBJ2-2|TRBV7-9|-|TRBD1
CASDPSGGAYTGELFF
TGTGCCAGCGACCCTTCAGGGGGCGCCTACACCGGGGAGCTGTTTTTT
>TRBJ2-1|TRBV19|-|TRBD1
CASSSLGTGWSSYNEQFF
TGTGCCAGTAGTTCCCTAGGGACAGGGTGGAGCTCCTACAATGAGCAGTTCTTC
>TRBJ1-4|TRBV6-1|many|TRBD1
CASSALTGTNEKLFF
TGTGCCAGCAGTGCTCTGACAGGGACTAATGAAAAACTGTTTTTT
>TRBJ2-2|TRBV7-2|-|TRBD2
CASSPYSGRGTGELFF
TGTGCCAGCAGCCCCTATAGCGGGAGGGGTACCGGGGAGCTGTTTTTT
>TRBJ2-3|TRBV29-1|-|-
CSVARGMADTQYF
TGCAGCGTTGCCAGGGGAATGGCAGATACGCAGTATTTT
>TRBJ2-2|TRBV7-9|-|-
CASSPSGLRELFF
TGTGCCAGCAGCCCTAGTGGCCTCCGGGAGCTGTTTTTT
>TRBJ2-5|TRBV19|-|-
CASSIFGEVGTQYF
TGTGCCAGTAGTATCTTTGGGGAGGTAGGGACCCAGTACTTC
>TRBJ1-2|TRBV6-5|-|-
CASSTGYYGYTF
TGTGCCAGCTCAACAGGGTACTATGGCTACACCTTC
>TRBJ2-2|TRBV9|-|-
CASSLGGTGELFF
TGTGCCAGCAGCCTCGGGGGTACCGGGGAGCTGTTTTTT
>TRBJ2-7|TRBV4-1|-|-
CASSQGLTETYYEQYF
TGCGCCAGCAGCCAAGGGCTCACTGAGACATACTACGAGCAGTACTTC
>TRBJ1-2|TRBV18|-|TRBD1
CASSSTGDNYYGYTF
TGTGCCAGCTCATCGACAGGGGACAACTACTATGGCTACACCTTC
>TRBJ1-1|TRBV27|-|TRBD1
CASSVTGTFPEAFF
TGTGCCAGCAGTGTGACAGGGACTTTTCCTGAAGCTTTCTTT